The clone carrying this TCR beta chain showed up just once. What it recognizes is unknown. These data belong to a study of cytomegalovirus exposure and HLA in healthy donors. Study-wide background: The roughly 110 validation repertoires were produced on the same platform as the approximately 620 repertoires of the first cohort. This was reported in a later analysis.

The germline V and J ends were trimmed by 6 bases and 4 bases, with 14 bases remaining between them. Per germline, CDR1 MGHDK and CDR2 SYGVNS. The CDR3 totals 14 residues. Overall study results and limits: Rarity held for most TCR sequences, but there were some public TCRs that occurred in many donors. Altogether, some 170 TCR beta chains were recorded as cytomegalovirus-associated. The CMV antigen specificity of a few CMV-associated chains was confirmed through in vitro analysis.

Some clones are missing from TCRdb's copy, which holds only in-frame ones; the method was immunoSEQ multiplex PCR. In the table there are about 270,000 clones, just over 85% of which are singletons. The sequence derives from a woman aged 18-29 years in good health and CMV-seronegative. The sample comprised PBMCs. This chain connects TRBV25-1 to TRBJ2-3; no clear D gene. CDR3 region: CASSFGLEADTQYF. The DNA for the CDR3 is TGTGCCAGCAGCTTCGGTCTCGAGGCAGATACGCAGTATTTT.